This TCR beta chain was obtained from a study of Ad26.COV2.S vaccination and SARS-CoV-2 variants. Study conclusions and caveats: Post-vaccination breadth of spike-specific CD8+ and CD4+ T cell responses was reportedly substantial.

Produced via immunoSEQ multiplex PCR; TCRdb's table is partial and in-frame only. The table shows hundreds of thousands of clones, with about 91% occurring only once. Points on this clone: The antigen remains unidentified.

The sequence was obtained from a human donor who had recovered from COVID-19. Sequenced here: peripheral blood, sampled after recovery from COVID-19.

CDR3 nucleotide sequence: TGTGCCAGCAGCTTAGGAGTCCCAGATACGCAGTATTTT. This codes for CASSLGVPDTQYF. The chain uses TRBV7-9 and TRBJ2-3, with D uncertain. Germline values: CDR1 SEHNR, CDR2 FQNEAQ (reference sequence). This CDR3 region has 13 residues. Trimming shortened V by 1 base and J by 4 bases, and 6 bases separated the two germline ends.